These 8 T cell receptor beta chains share one sample of origin, sequenced in a study of Ad26.COV2.S vaccination and SARS-CoV-2 variants. Treatment reported: some 19 received Ad26.COV2.S at low or high dose, single or two shots; about 5 received placebo; per-sample allocation not given. After the first vaccine or placebo injection, samples were drawn on day 63. Only in-frame clones appear in the TCRdb table, and some are missing; sequencing was by immunoSEQ multiplex PCR. The sample lists 350,000 to 500,000 clones, around 89% occurring once. This specimen consisted of peripheral blood, obtained in a trial of Ad26.COV2.S vaccine versus placebo. Every receptor here comes from a person between 18 and 60 years old who received the Ad26.COV2.S COVID-19 vaccine or a placebo.

In this sample, this clone turned up a few times. J is TRBJ1-6 and V is TRBV7-9, with a tentative D call TRBD1 (6 bases). The V end was cut by 5 bases, the J end by 7 bases, with 21 bases between. The CDR3 length is 17 residues. Germline CDR1 is SEHNR and CDR2 is FQNEAQ (reference sequence). CDR3 loop: CASSRTGTPPGNSPLHF. CDR3 nucleotide sequence: TGTGCCAGCAGCCGTACCGGGACACCGCCGGGGAATTCACCCCTCCACTTT.

The chain recombines TRBV19 with TRBJ1-2; D unresolved. V was shortened by 7 bases and J by 4 bases, with 16 bases between the two germline ends. Germline CDR1 and CDR2: LNHDA and SQIVND (reference sequence). This CDR3 has 14 amino acids. CDR3: CASTPDGRGYGYTF. The CDR3, as DNA: TGTGCCAGTACCCCGGACGGGCGCGGCTATGGCTACACCTTC.

The CDR3 DNA follows: TGTGCCACCAGCCCTTCAGCGGGATTGGTCAAGACTGAAGCTTTCTTT. Protein: CATSPSAGLVKTEAFF. V usage is TRBV15 and J usage is TRBJ1-1; the D is unclear. CDR1 and CDR2 (germline): LNHNV, YYDKDF (reference sequence). The CDR3 runs to 16 residues. Trimming stripped 5 bases from V and 5 bases from J, with 21 bases between.

This sequence joins TRBV15 and TRBJ2-3; TRBD2 agrees at 12 bases. Looked up from germline, CDR1 is LNHNV and CDR2 is YYDKDF (reference sequence). V dropped 2 bases and J dropped 2; count of bases not matched to a gene: 8. The length of the CDR3 is 18 residues. CDR3 residues: CATSRTPGLAGTTDTQYF. The CDR3 region has the DNA TGTGCCACCAGCAGAACTCCGGGACTAGCGGGTACCACAGATACGCAGTATTTT. The full variable domain, in which reference TRBV15 and TRBJ2-3 provide the parts outside the CDR3, is DAMVIQNPRYQVTQFGKPVTLSCSQTLNHNVMYWYQQKSSQAPKLLFHYYDKDFNNEADTPDNFQSRRPNTSFCFLDIRSPGLGDTAMYLCATSRTPGLAGTTDTQYFGPGTRLTVL.

This clone appeared once. The chain carries TRBV5-4 and TRBJ2-5; D perhaps matches TRBD2 (7 bases). This CDR3 spans 16 amino acids. Trimming took off 0 bases at V and 2 bases at J, with 14 bases between the two ends. The V gene's germline CDR1 is SGHNT and CDR2 YYREEE (reference sequence). The CDR3 sequence is CASSLGGGHPQETQYF. As DNA, the CDR3 is TGTGCCAGCAGCTTGGGGGGGGGACACCCTCAAGAGACCCAGTACTTC.

This chain connects TRBV5-4 to TRBJ2-7; tentative D call: TRBD2 (5 bases). Germline V gene data show CDR1 as SGHNT and CDR2 as YYREEE (reference sequence). The CDR3 loop spans 13 amino acids. Deletions cut 3 bases from V and 2 bases from J, with 9 bases between. CDR3 region: CASSYLATYEQYF. CDR3 coding DNA: TGTGCCAGCAGCTACCTAGCAACCTACGAGCAGTACTTC.

This clone is a singleton in its sample. This chain joins TRBV7-9 and TRBJ1-4; D is unresolved. V lost 5 bases, J lost 5 bases, and 15 bases lay in between. Germline CDR1 SEHNR, CDR2 FQNEAQ (reference sequence). CDR3 length equals 15 residues. In DNA form, the CDR3 reads TGTGCCAGCAGCCTCTGGACGGAAAGAAATGAAAAACTGTTTTTT. Its protein is CASSLWTERNEKLFF.

V and J are TRBV6-2 or TRBV6-3 and TRBJ1-1; perhaps TRBD1 as D (6 bases). CDR1 is MNHEY, CDR2 SVGEGT, per germline. With 5 bases removed from V and 5 bases from J, the gap between germline ends came to 12 bases. CDR3 size: 13 residues. The CDR3 DNA reads as TGTGCCAGCAGTCCCTGGACAGAAACTGAAGCTTTCTTT. Protein sequence: CASSPWTETEAFF.